Listed below are T cell receptor beta chains from one sample, sequenced in a study of metastatic and nonmetastatic thyroid tumors. TCRdb re-analyzed the PCR reads through MiXCR. The table records roughly 44,000 clones, roughly a quarter of them present only once. The sequenced sample was tumor tissue. The receptors derive from a female donor with papillary thyroid cancer or a benign thyroid nodule (not recorded which). Some clones in this sample may be carry-over from other donors' samples. CDR3s include the opening cysteine and the closing phenylalanine or tryptophan. Each record gives: D gene, J gene, V gene, clone size, CDR3 DNA, CDR3 protein. D genes are given only for firm matches. Clone sizes are given selectively: once, few, many, or a class where the clone is expanded.

TRBD2 | TRBJ2-1 | TRBV6-4 | few | TGTGCCAGCAGTGTTGGACTAGGTTCGGATGAGCAGTTCTTC | CASSVGLGSDEQFF
TRBD1 | TRBJ1-1 | TRBV19 | many | TGTGCCAGTAGCCGGGACAGGGGGCGAGGCACTGAAGCTTTCTTT | CASSRDRGRGTEAFF
TRBD1 | TRBJ1-1 | TRBV28 | - | TGTGCCAGCAGTCCCCGGACAGGGGGTGGGAATGAAGCTTTCTTT | CASSPRTGGGNEAFF
- | TRBJ1-1 | TRBV20-1 | many | TGCAGTGCTAGAGTGGGGGGCGGGAACACTGAAGCTTTCTTT | CSARVGGGNTEAFF
- | TRBJ1-5 | TRBV5-8 | few | TGTGCCAGCAGCTTGCGGCAGTCCAATCAGCCCCAGCATTTT | CASSLRQSNQPQHF
TRBD1 | TRBJ2-3 | TRBV25-1 | medium-sized | TGTGCCAGCAGTGAACGGACAGGGGCGATAGATACGCAGTATTTT | CASSERTGAIDTQYF
TRBD2 | TRBJ2-3 | TRBV20-1 | - | TGCAGTGCTAGAGTTTCGTTCCTAGCGGGAGTCAAGGATACGCAGTATTTT | CSARVSFLAGVKDTQYF
- | TRBJ2-2 | TRBV3-1 | many | TGTGCCAGCGGGGGGACAGCGAACACCGGGGAGCTGTTTTTT | CASGGTANTGELFF
TRBD2 | TRBJ2-1 | TRBV29-1 | many | TGCAGCGTTGAAGCCTCTCTAGCGGGAGGGCCTGAGCAGTTCTTC | CSVEASLAGGPEQFF
- | TRBJ1-6 | TRBV6-1 | few | TGTGCCAGCAGTGAGGTAGTAGGTAATTCACCCCTCCACTTT | CASSEVVGNSPLHF
- | TRBJ1-5 | TRBV6-1 | few | TGTGCCAGCAGGCATGCAAGCAATCAGCCCCAGCATTTT | CASRHASNQPQHF
TRBD2 | TRBJ2-7 | TRBV19 | many | TGTGCCAGTAGCGCGATTAGCGGGAGCTCCTACGAGCAGTACTTC | CASSAISGSSYEQYF
- | TRBJ1-5 | TRBV6-6 | - | TGTGCCAGCAGTACTCCGGGGGCAGGGAGGGTCATTGGTCAGCCCCAGCATTTT | CASSTPGAGRVIGQPQHF
TRBD2 | TRBJ2-1 | TRBV20-1 | many | TGCAGTGCTAGTGGAGCGGGAGCTACCTACAATGAGCAGTTCTTC | CSASGAGATYNEQFF
- | TRBJ1-1 | TRBV20-1 | many | TGCAGTGCTACCCTCCCCCTGGCTGAAGCTTTCTTT | CSATLPLAEAFF
TRBD2 | TRBJ2-5 | TRBV20-1 | many | TGCAGTGCTAGGCCGGGACTAGCGGGGGGGTGGCAAGAGACCCAGTACTTC | CSARPGLAGGWQETQYF
- | TRBJ2-6 | TRBV15 | - | TGTGCCACCAGCAGGGACCAGGGTTCTGGGGCAAACGTCATGACTTTC | CATSRDQGSGANVMTF
TRBD1 | TRBJ2-6 | TRBV2 | many | TGTGCCAGCAGCGACTCCGGGACAGCTTCTCCGACTTTC | CASSDSGTASPTF